Listed below are T cell receptor beta chains from one sample, sequenced in a study of cytomegalovirus exposure and HLA in healthy donors. Profiling relied on immunoSEQ multiplex PCR, and the TCRdb table lists in-frame clones only, not all of them. Among about 160,000 clones listed, approximately 80% were seen once. Sequenced input: PBMCs. Every receptor here comes from a young man in good health and CMV-seropositive. Both conserved end residues are part of each CDR3. The D gene is left open where the match is weak. Clone size is not always given. Where it is, it says once, few, many or a class for expanded clones.

v_call: TRBV2
d_call: TRBD1
clone_size: .
j_call: TRBJ2-5
cdr3_nt: TGTGCCAGCAACCCGACAGGGGACGACCTCAGGACCCAGTACTTC
cdr3_aa: CASNPTGDDLRTQYF

v_call: TRBV7-2
d_call: TRBD1
clone_size: .
j_call: TRBJ1-5
cdr3_nt: TGTGCCAGCAGCCTACCCGGACAGGGGGTCATCGGCAATCAGCCCCAGCATTTT
cdr3_aa: CASSLPGQGVIGNQPQHF

v_call: TRBV29-1
d_call: .
clone_size: .
j_call: TRBJ1-2
cdr3_nt: TGCAGCGTCCACAGACAGGACTATGGCTACACCTTC
cdr3_aa: CSVHRQDYGYTF

v_call: TRBV27
d_call: TRBD2
clone_size: .
j_call: TRBJ2-5
cdr3_nt: TGTGCCGGCAGCCGGACTAGCGTGCAAGAGACCCAGTACTTC
cdr3_aa: CAGSRTSVQETQYF

v_call: TRBV7-2
d_call: .
clone_size: few
j_call: TRBJ1-6
cdr3_nt: TGTGCCAGCAGCCCGGACAGCTCCTATAATTCACCCCTCCACTTT
cdr3_aa: CASSPDSSYNSPLHF

v_call: TRBV9
d_call: .
clone_size: once
j_call: TRBJ2-2
cdr3_nt: TGTGCCAGCAGAATGACACAGGGCACCGGGGAGCTGTTTTTT
cdr3_aa: CASRMTQGTGELFF

v_call: TRBV7-2
d_call: .
clone_size: few
j_call: TRBJ1-1
cdr3_nt: TGTGCCAGCAGCTTACAGCGGGTTGGGAACACTGAAGCTTTCTTT
cdr3_aa: CASSLQRVGNTEAFF

v_call: TRBV6-4
d_call: .
clone_size: .
j_call: TRBJ2-1
cdr3_nt: TGTGCCAGCAGTAAATCCGGGGACTTCAAGCAGTTCTTC
cdr3_aa: CASSKSGDFKQFF

v_call: TRBV6-1
d_call: .
clone_size: .
j_call: TRBJ2-5
cdr3_nt: TGTGCCAGCAGTAGTCAGACAGTTAGACAAGAGACCCAGTACTTC
cdr3_aa: CASSSQTVRQETQYF

v_call: TRBV5-4
d_call: TRBD2
clone_size: .
j_call: TRBJ2-3
cdr3_nt: TGTGCCAGCAGTAGCGGGGGATCTAGCACAGATACGCAGTATTTT
cdr3_aa: CASSSGGSSTDTQYF

v_call: TRBV5-1
d_call: TRBD1
clone_size: .
j_call: TRBJ1-2
cdr3_nt: TGCGCCAGCAGCTTCGACAGGGTCGACTATGGCTACACCTTC
cdr3_aa: CASSFDRVDYGYTF

v_call: TRBV9
d_call: .
clone_size: .
j_call: TRBJ1-2
cdr3_nt: TGTGCCAGCAGCGTAGCCCGGGACTATGGCTACACCTTC
cdr3_aa: CASSVARDYGYTF

v_call: TRBV7-9
d_call: .
clone_size: .
j_call: TRBJ2-7
cdr3_nt: TGTGCCAGCAGCTTAGGGGTGGGGCTGTCCTACGAGCAGTACTTC
cdr3_aa: CASSLGVGLSYEQYF

v_call: TRBV28
d_call: TRBD1
clone_size: few
j_call: TRBJ2-5
cdr3_nt: TGTGCCAGCAGTTCCCGCCGACAGGGGTGGGGCCAAGAGACCCAGTACTTC
cdr3_aa: CASSSRRQGWGQETQYF

v_call: TRBV27
d_call: TRBD1
clone_size: few
j_call: TRBJ1-1
cdr3_nt: TGTGCCAGCAGCCCGGGACAGTTGAACACTGAAGCTTTCTTT
cdr3_aa: CASSPGQLNTEAFF

v_call: TRBV2
d_call: TRBD2
clone_size: .
j_call: TRBJ2-2
cdr3_nt: TGTGCCAGCAGGGAGCTAGCGGGGAACACCGGGGAGCTGTTTTTT
cdr3_aa: CASRELAGNTGELFF

v_call: TRBV2
d_call: TRBD1
clone_size: .
j_call: TRBJ1-4
cdr3_nt: TGTGCCAGCAGCCGGGACAGCGGTGAAAAACTGTTTTTT
cdr3_aa: CASSRDSGEKLFF

v_call: TRBV6-1
d_call: .
clone_size: .
j_call: TRBJ1-2
cdr3_nt: TGTGCCAGCAGGGATAACCGGGACAAGGGCTATGGCTACACCTTC
cdr3_aa: CASRDNRDKGYGYTF

v_call: TRBV25-1
d_call: .
clone_size: .
j_call: TRBJ1-4
cdr3_nt: TGTGCCAGCAGTGAATATGGGGGGAGTGGTGAAAAACTGTTTTTT
cdr3_aa: CASSEYGGSGEKLFF

v_call: TRBV4-1
d_call: TRBD2
clone_size: once
j_call: TRBJ2-3
cdr3_nt: TGCGCCAGCAGCCACCGCGGACTAGCGGGGGGCACAAATACGCAGTATTTT
cdr3_aa: CASSHRGLAGGTNTQYF

v_call: TRBV6-6
d_call: .
clone_size: .
j_call: TRBJ1-5
cdr3_nt: TGTGCCAGCAGTTCGTTCAATCAGCCCCAGCATTTT
cdr3_aa: CASSSFNQPQHF

v_call: TRBV5-1
d_call: .
clone_size: .
j_call: TRBJ2-3
cdr3_nt: TGCGCCAGCAGCTTGGACAGAACCACAGATACGCAGTATTTT
cdr3_aa: CASSLDRTTDTQYF

v_call: TRBV11-1
d_call: TRBD1
clone_size: few
j_call: TRBJ2-7
cdr3_nt: TGTGCCAGCAGCCATGGGACAGGTAGAGGCTACGAGCAGTACTTC
cdr3_aa: CASSHGTGRGYEQYF

v_call: TRBV5-1
d_call: TRBD2
clone_size: .
j_call: TRBJ2-5
cdr3_nt: TGCGCCAGCAGTCCCTCCAGTAGCGGGGGCGGCGCCCAGTACTTC
cdr3_aa: CASSPSSSGGGAQYF

v_call: TRBV6-1
d_call: .
clone_size: few
j_call: TRBJ1-5
cdr3_nt: TGTGCCAGCAGTGAAGCACAGGAATTGAATAGCAATCAGCCCCAGCATTTT
cdr3_aa: CASSEAQELNSNQPQHF

v_call: TRBV27
d_call: .
clone_size: few
j_call: TRBJ1-6
cdr3_nt: TGTGCCAGCAGTTTATCTCGTAATTCACCCCTCCACTTT
cdr3_aa: CASSLSRNSPLHF

v_call: TRBV5-1
d_call: .
clone_size: .
j_call: TRBJ1-2
cdr3_nt: TGCGCCAGCAGCCCGCCGACAGCTAACTATGGCTACACCTTC
cdr3_aa: CASSPPTANYGYTF

v_call: TRBV2
d_call: .
clone_size: once
j_call: TRBJ1-5
cdr3_nt: TGTGCCAGCAGTTCCGAGGGAGGGTATCAGCCCCAGCATTTT
cdr3_aa: CASSSEGGYQPQHF

v_call: TRBV29-1
d_call: .
clone_size: .
j_call: TRBJ1-1
cdr3_nt: TGCAGCGTTGAGGGGGAGGCCGAAGCTTTCTTT
cdr3_aa: CSVEGEAEAFF

v_call: TRBV18
d_call: .
clone_size: once
j_call: TRBJ1-2
cdr3_nt: TGTGCCAGCTCACCTACCTCCCCTACTAACTATGGCTACACCTTC
cdr3_aa: CASSPTSPTNYGYTF

v_call: TRBV4-1
d_call: TRBD2
clone_size: .
j_call: TRBJ2-1
cdr3_nt: TGCGCCAGCAGCCAAGTCCACGGCGGGGGGGCCGGGGAGCAGTTCTTC
cdr3_aa: CASSQVHGGGAGEQFF

v_call: TRBV4-3
d_call: .
clone_size: .
j_call: TRBJ2-2
cdr3_nt: TGCGCCAGCAGCCAGGCCGACAGCCTCGCCGGGGAGCTGTTTTTT
cdr3_aa: CASSQADSLAGELFF

v_call: TRBV6-6
d_call: TRBD2
clone_size: .
j_call: TRBJ2-5
cdr3_nt: TGTGCCAGCAGGGGTGGACTAGAAGAGACCCAGTACTTC
cdr3_aa: CASRGGLEETQYF

v_call: TRBV28
d_call: .
clone_size: .
j_call: TRBJ1-6
cdr3_nt: TGTGCCAGCAGTTTTGGCCAATCCCTCCACTTT
cdr3_aa: CASSFGQSLHF

v_call: TRBV5-1
d_call: TRBD2
clone_size: .
j_call: TRBJ2-1
cdr3_nt: TGCGCCAGCAGCCCGACTAGCGGGGGAAATCAGTTCTTC
cdr3_aa: CASSPTSGGNQFF

v_call: TRBV7-2
d_call: TRBD1
clone_size: .
j_call: TRBJ2-7
cdr3_nt: TGTGCCAGCAGCTCGGACAGGGGGGCCTACGAGCAGTACTTC
cdr3_aa: CASSSDRGAYEQYF

v_call: TRBV29-1
d_call: .
clone_size: .
j_call: TRBJ1-1
cdr3_nt: TGCAGCGCGGGATCCCCGAACACTGAAGCTTTCTTT
cdr3_aa: CSAGSPNTEAFF

v_call: TRBV29-1
d_call: .
clone_size: .
j_call: TRBJ2-3
cdr3_nt: TGCAGCGTTGAAGCCCCGGCAGATACGCAGTATTTT
cdr3_aa: CSVEAPADTQYF

v_call: TRBV15
d_call: .
clone_size: .
j_call: TRBJ2-5
cdr3_nt: TGTGCCACCAGCAGACCGCAAGGCGGGGTTCAAGAGACCCAGTACTTC
cdr3_aa: CATSRPQGGVQETQYF

v_call: TRBV4-1
d_call: .
clone_size: .
j_call: TRBJ2-7
cdr3_nt: TGCGCCAGCAGCCAAGTAACAGAAACCCGTTCGTACGAGCAGTACTTC
cdr3_aa: CASSQVTETRSYEQYF

v_call: TRBV28
d_call: TRBD1
clone_size: .
j_call: TRBJ1-1
cdr3_nt: TGTGCCAGCAGTTTATTCTCGACAGGGGGAAGGACTGAAGCTTTCTTT
cdr3_aa: CASSLFSTGGRTEAFF

v_call: TRBV19
d_call: .
clone_size: .
j_call: TRBJ2-5
cdr3_nt: TGTGCCAGTAGTATCGACAGGCAAGAGACCCAGTACTTC
cdr3_aa: CASSIDRQETQYF

v_call: TRBV6-6
d_call: .
clone_size: .
j_call: TRBJ2-1
cdr3_nt: TGTGCCAGCAGCTATACCGGGACAAGCTACAATGAGCAGTTCTTC
cdr3_aa: CASSYTGTSYNEQFF

v_call: TRBV27
d_call: TRBD2
clone_size: .
j_call: TRBJ2-7
cdr3_nt: TGTGCCAGCAGTTCCCTTGCGGGGGAACTTTACGAGCAGTACTTC
cdr3_aa: CASSSLAGELYEQYF

v_call: TRBV29-1
d_call: TRBD1
clone_size: .
j_call: TRBJ2-3
cdr3_nt: TGCAGCGGTGGGACAGGGGCAAAGGGGGCGCAGTATTTT
cdr3_aa: CSGGTGAKGAQYF